Here is one T cell receptor beta chain with its context. This sample was included in a study of blood T cell repertoires in COVID-19. Overall study: The samples span acute and convalescent COVID-19 from the United States, Italy and Spain. Sample material is recorded as cDNA or gDNA derived from T cells, B-cell-depleted T cells, or PBMCs.

This CDR3 region has 14 residues. CDR1 is DFQATT, CDR2 SNEGSKA, per germline (reference sequence). The junction had 8 bases not matched to a gene; V was cut back by 3 bases and J by 4 bases. As handled by the study authors: Estimation of nucleated cell counts relied on the amplification of reference gene primers. Data came from immunoSEQ multiplex PCR; TCRdb stores just in-frame clones and leaves some out. V and J calls and clone size are copied from that table; D and trimming were computed from the DNA. The sample carries about 250,000 clones, approximately 90% recorded once. The Seattle patients joined while their infection was active and were tracked longitudinally afterward.

The TCR comes from a woman aged 25 to 39 with COVID-19, enrolled during active disease. The genes are TRBV20-1 and TRBJ2-7; 8 nucleotides match TRBD1. Sequencing was performed on peripheral blood. Here the CDR3 reads CSASSQGAMYEQYF. The CDR3 nucleotides read TGCAGTGCTAGTAGTCAGGGGGCGATGTACGAGCAGTACTTC.